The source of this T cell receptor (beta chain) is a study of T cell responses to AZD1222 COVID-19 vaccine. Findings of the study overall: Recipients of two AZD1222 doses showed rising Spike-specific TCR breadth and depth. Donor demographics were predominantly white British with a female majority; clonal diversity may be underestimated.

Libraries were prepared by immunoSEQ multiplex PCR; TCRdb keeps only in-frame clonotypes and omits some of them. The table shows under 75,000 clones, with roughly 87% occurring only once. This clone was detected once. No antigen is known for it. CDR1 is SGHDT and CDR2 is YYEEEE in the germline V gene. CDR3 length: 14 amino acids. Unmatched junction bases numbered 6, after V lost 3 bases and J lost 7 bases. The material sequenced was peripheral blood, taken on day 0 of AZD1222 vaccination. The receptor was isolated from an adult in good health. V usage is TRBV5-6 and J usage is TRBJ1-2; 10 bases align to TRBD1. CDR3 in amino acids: CASSWGQGKSGYTF. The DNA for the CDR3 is TGTGCCAGCAGCTGGGGACAGGGGAAGTCTGGCTACACCTTC.